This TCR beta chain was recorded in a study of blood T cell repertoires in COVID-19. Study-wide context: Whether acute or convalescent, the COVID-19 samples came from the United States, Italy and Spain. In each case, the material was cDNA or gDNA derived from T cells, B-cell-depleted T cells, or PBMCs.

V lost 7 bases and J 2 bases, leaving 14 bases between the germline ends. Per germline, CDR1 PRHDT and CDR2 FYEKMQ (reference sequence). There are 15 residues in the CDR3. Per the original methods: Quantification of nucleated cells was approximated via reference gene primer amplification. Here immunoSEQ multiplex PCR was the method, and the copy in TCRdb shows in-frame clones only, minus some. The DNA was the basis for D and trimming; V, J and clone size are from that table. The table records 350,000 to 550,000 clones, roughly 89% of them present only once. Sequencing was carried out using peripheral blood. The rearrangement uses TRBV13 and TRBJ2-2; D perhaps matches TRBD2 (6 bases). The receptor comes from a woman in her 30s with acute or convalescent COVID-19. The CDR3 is CASTMRGANTGELFF. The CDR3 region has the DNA TGTGCCAGCACTATGCGGGGAGCTAACACCGGGGAGCTGTTTTTT.